Below, 22 T cell receptor beta chains from the same sample are listed, as sequenced in a study of T cells in narcolepsy. Here immunoSEQ multiplex PCR was the method, and the copy in TCRdb shows in-frame clones only, minus some. The top ten clones hold 0.95% to 1.5% of a sample with 25,000 to 40,000 clones, roughly 90% of them seen once. The sample comprised CD45RA- memory CD4+ T cells from PBMCs. All receptors come from a human donor with narcolepsy.

The chain carries TRBV9 and TRBJ2-7, with 9 bases lining up with TRBD1. The CDR3 is made up of 17 amino acids. V dropped 3 bases and J dropped 3; count of bases not matched to a gene: 13. The germline V gene has CDR1 SGDLS and CDR2 YYNGEE. The CDR3 here is CASSASPNRDRVYEQYF. The CDR3 coding sequence is TGTGCCAGCAGCGCTTCACCTAACCGGGACAGGGTCTACGAGCAGTACTTC.

The chain recombines TRBV4-1 with TRBJ1-2; no clear D gene. CDR3 length: 14 residues. V was clipped by 0 bases and J by 7 bases, with 12 bases between them. From germline, CDR1 is MGHRA and CDR2 YSYEKL. The CDR3 protein is CASSQDLRMGGYTF. DNA for the CDR3: TGCGCCAGCAGCCAAGATTTAAGGATGGGTGGCTACACCTTC.

The chain links TRBV7-6 to TRBJ1-2, with D unresolved. V shed 5 bases and J shed 3 bases, with 19 bases lying between them. The CDR3 totals 16 residues. The germline V gene encodes CDR1 SGHVS and CDR2 FNYEAQ. The CDR3, as DNA: TGTGCCAGCAGCCCAACTGCCTTCGGGCAGGACTATGGCTACACCTTC. This sequence encodes CASSPTAFGQDYGYTF.

This clone occurred a few times. The rearrangement joins TRBV14 to TRBJ1-4; a weak D match, TRBD1 (5 bases). Germline V gene lookup returns CDR1 SGHDN and CDR2 FVKESK. V lost 3 bases and J lost 3, with 11 bases in between. The CDR3 consists of 15 residues. Here the CDR3 DNA reads TGTGCCAGCAGCCAGGACTGGGGGTCTAATGAAAAACTGTTTTTT. Its protein is CASSQDWGSNEKLFF.

The chain links TRBV2 to TRBJ1-1; TRBD1 agrees at 9 bases. V lost 6 bases and J lost 7; bases outside the gene matches: 3. The germline gives CDR1 SNHLY, CDR2 FYNNEI. The CDR3 spans 12 residues. The CDR3 nucleotides are TGTGCCAGCAGCCAGGACAGGGGTGAAGCTTTCTTT. Its protein is CASSQDRGEAFF.

The CDR3 sequence: CASSRTPSYEQYF. The CDR3 bases are TGTGCCAGCAGCCGGACACCGTCCTACGAGCAGTACTTC. This rearrangement joins TRBV27 to TRBJ2-7; weak D call: TRBD1 (5 bases). This CDR3 spans 13 amino acids. The germline V gene has CDR1 MNHEY and CDR2 SMNVEV (reference sequence). Trimming left V 6 bases short and J 1 base short, with 10 bases between.

The CDR3 loop reads CASSKLPGNSPLHF. DNA of the CDR3: TGTGCCAGCAGCAAATTACCAGGGAATTCACCCCTCCACTTT. The chain has TRBV21-1 and TRBJ1-6; TRBD1, the table's D call, lacks a check against the DNA. TRBV21-1 is flagged as a pseudogene. The CDR3 is made up of 14 amino acids.

The J gene is TRBJ1-4, the V gene TRBV19; weak D call: TRBD1 (5 bases). V lost 4 bases to trimming and J lost 8 bases, with 14 bases between them. Germline CDR1 is LNHDA and CDR2 is SQIVND (reference sequence). This CDR3 is 14 amino acids long. DNA for the CDR3: TGTGCCAGTAGTAGCCGGGGGAATGGGGAAAAACTGTTTTTT. Translated, it gives CASSSRGNGEKLFF.

This clone was seen just once. The chain uses TRBV6-6 and TRBJ2-1; the D is unclear. Germline lookup yields CDR1 MNHNY and CDR2 SVGAGI (reference sequence). The ends were cut back, 2 bases at V and 11 bases at J, with 7 bases in the middle. The CDR3 length is 11 residues. The DNA of the CDR3 is TGTGCCAGCAGTTACGACCCTCAGCAGTTCTTC. Protein sequence: CASSYDPQQFF.

V usage is TRBV5-6 and J usage is TRBJ1-2; D remains unclear. V lost 0 bases, J lost 6 bases, and 9 bases lay in between. The CDR3 loop spans 13 amino acids. Germline CDR1 reads SGHDT; CDR2 reads YYEEEE. CDR3 loop: CASSLANADGYTF. For the CDR3, the DNA is TGTGCCAGCAGCTTGGCTAACGCGGATGGCTACACCTTC.

The rearrangement links TRBV28 to TRBJ2-7, with TRBD1 as a possible D gene (6 bases). Germline loops: CDR1 MDHEN, CDR2 SYDVKM. This CDR3 region has 12 residues. V lost 3 bases and J lost 6, with 9 bases in between. The CDR3 here is CASSLNRAEQYF. DNA for the CDR3: TGTGCCAGCAGTTTGAACAGGGCCGAGCAGTACTTC.

V and J are TRBV27 and TRBJ1-6; 9 positions match TRBD1. Trimming removed 6 bases from V and 7 bases from J; junction bases left unmatched: 10. Germline V gene lookup returns CDR1 MNHEY and CDR2 SMNVEV (reference sequence). The length of the CDR3 is 16 residues. The CDR3 reads CASSPSGTGINSPLHF. The CDR3 coding sequence is TGTGCCAGCAGCCCCTCCGGGACAGGGATAAATTCACCCCTCCACTTT.

The CDR3 region has the DNA TGTGCCAGCAGGGACGTAACAGGGTCGAACACTGAAGCTTTCTTT. This gives the protein CASRDVTGSNTEAFF. This chain joins TRBV28 and TRBJ1-1; perhaps TRBD1 as D (6 bases). V lost 6 bases and J 1 base, leaving 15 bases between the germline ends. The CDR3 consists of 15 residues. Germline CDR1 reads MDHEN; CDR2 reads SYDVKM.

The V call is TRBV7-9, the J call TRBJ2-7, with 9 positions matching TRBD1. Germline-derived CDR1 and CDR2 are SEHNR and FQNEAQ (reference sequence). The CDR3 is made up of 14 amino acids. With 8 bases clipped from V and 3 bases from J, the junction kept 8 bases outside the gene matches. The CDR3 spells CASVPGQGGYEQYF. DNA of the CDR3: TGTGCCAGCGTCCCGGGACAGGGAGGCTACGAGCAGTACTTC.

This CDR3 reads CATTSGGEVDTQYF. CDR3 bases: TGTGCCACCACTAGCGGGGGGGAGGTAGATACGCAGTATTTT. The chain links TRBV10-3 to TRBJ2-3; 13 bases map to TRBD2. CDR3 length: 14 amino acids. The trim removed 10 bases at V and 5 bases at J, leaving 6 bases unmatched. Germline V gene data show CDR1 as ENHRY and CDR2 as SYGVKD.

This rearrangement joins TRBV5-4 to TRBJ2-7; the D gene is possibly TRBD1 (6 bases). Trimming cost V 4 bases and J 2 bases, with 13 bases left between them. Germline CDR1 reads SGHNT; CDR2 reads YYREEE (reference sequence). This CDR3 spans 14 amino acids. The CDR3 spells CASSRRDTTYEQYF. In DNA form, the CDR3 reads TGTGCCAGCAGCCGCCGGGACACGACCTACGAGCAGTACTTC.

This chain's CDR3 is CASRLAEKTTSEQYF. The CDR3 DNA is TGTGCCAGCAGACTAGCGGAAAAAACCACCTCGGAGCAGTACTTC. The chain uses TRBV6-1 and TRBJ2-7; 8 bases fit TRBD2. Trimming took 6 bases from V and 7 from J; bases not matched to a gene: 14. Germline values: CDR1 MNHNS, CDR2 SASEGT. The CDR3 loop spans 15 amino acids.

V and J are TRBV28 and TRBJ1-3; D is perhaps TRBD1 (6 bases). Germline V lookup: CDR1 MDHEN, CDR2 SYDVKM. The CDR3 totals 16 residues. V lost 2 bases, J lost 0 bases, and 11 bases lay in between. The CDR3 region is CASSLNGQFSGNTIYF. In DNA form, the CDR3 reads TGTGCCAGCAGTTTAAACGGACAGTTCTCTGGAAACACCATATATTTT.

The genes are TRBV28 and TRBJ2-7; 7 bases line up with TRBD1. CDR1 is MDHEN and CDR2 is SYDVKM in the germline V gene. The CDR3 loop spans 15 amino acids. V dropped 7 bases and J dropped 0; count of bases not matched to a gene: 9. The CDR3, as DNA: TGTGCCAGCATCTCGGGACAGTTCTTCTCCTACGAGCAGTACTTC. This encodes CASISGQFFSYEQYF.

A note on this clone: This specimen includes other DNA sequences encoding the same CDR3. V gene TRBV19 combines with J gene TRBJ1-2; 8 positions agree with TRBD1. The germline gives CDR1 LNHDA, CDR2 SQIVND (reference sequence). The CDR3 totals 13 residues. V lost 1 base to trimming and J lost 7 bases; unmatched junction nucleotides: 2. The CDR3 bases are TGTGCCAGTAGTATAGGAACAGGGGGTGGCTACACCTTC. As protein: CASSIGTGGGYTF.

This sequence joins TRBV5-6 and TRBJ2-5; 9 bases are shared with TRBD2. V lost 4 bases to trimming and J lost 5 bases; unmatched junction nucleotides: 18. CDR1 and CDR2 (germline): SGHDT, YYEEEE. This CDR3 has 18 residues. The CDR3 reads CASSTPRGGERSRETQYF. The CDR3 bases are TGTGCCAGCAGCACCCCTCGCGGGGGGGAACGTTCTCGGGAGACCCAGTACTTC.

This clone appeared a few times. This sequence joins TRBV2 and TRBJ2-1; TRBD1 matches at 9 bases. Germline-derived CDR1 and CDR2 are SNHLY and FYNNEI. This CDR3 comprises 15 residues. V shed 4 bases and J 5 bases; nucleotides not matched to a gene: 6. CDR3 sequence: CASSGPGQGHNEQFF. The CDR3 DNA reads TGTGCCAGCAGTGGACCGGGACAGGGTCACAATGAGCAGTTCTTC.